This T cell receptor beta chain was recovered during a study of human T cells and chemical hapten exposure. This clonotype was seen repeatedly, ten times or more. Its matching antigen is unknown. For the library, individual cDNA molecules each received unique molecular identifiers. TCRdb re-derived calls from the RACE reads in MiXCR, one entry per CDR3 protein. The table has fewer than 80,000 distinct CDR3 sequences, 10% to 13% seen once. The CDR3 length is 15 residues. J gave up 1 base and V 3 bases, and 1 base lay outside the gene matches. Germline-derived CDR1 and CDR2 are SQVTM and ANQGSEA. General study points: Every donor had alopecia, and their immune response may therefore differ from healthy people's.

Time point defined: patch test 2, 6 weeks after DPC sensitization. Specified treatment: therapeutic diphenylcyclopropenone sensitization with weekly scalp DPC. The TCR was taken from a woman in her fifties or sixties with alopecia areata. Some clones in this sample may be carry-over from other donors' samples. The chain recombines TRBV29-1 with TRBJ2-1; 12 positions agree with TRBD2. The sequencing used whole blood, collected in connection with sensitization to the hapten diphenylcyclopropenone (DPC). The CDR3 sequence is CSVETSGSSYNEQFF. The CDR3, as DNA: TGCAGCGTTGAGACTAGCGGGAGTTCCTACAATGAGCAGTTCTTC.